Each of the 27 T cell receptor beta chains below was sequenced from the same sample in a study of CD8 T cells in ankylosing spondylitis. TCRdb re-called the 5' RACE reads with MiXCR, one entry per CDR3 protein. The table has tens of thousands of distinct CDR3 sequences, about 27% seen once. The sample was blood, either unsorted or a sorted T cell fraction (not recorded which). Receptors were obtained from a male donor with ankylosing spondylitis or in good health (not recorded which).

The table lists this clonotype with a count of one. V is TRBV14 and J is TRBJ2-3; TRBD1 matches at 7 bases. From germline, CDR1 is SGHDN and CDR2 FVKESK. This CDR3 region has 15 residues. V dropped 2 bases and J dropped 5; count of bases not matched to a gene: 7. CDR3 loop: CASSQPQGVLDTQYF. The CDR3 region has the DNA TGTGCCAGCAGCCAACCCCAGGGGGTGTTAGATACGCAGTATTTT.

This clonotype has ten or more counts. The CDR3 nucleotides are TGCGCCAGCAGCTTGAATCCGGGAATGGTGTTCTTC. Translation gives CASSLNPGMVFF. The chain recombines TRBV5-1 with TRBJ2-1; D perhaps matches TRBD2 (5 bases). Germline lookup yields CDR1 SGHRS and CDR2 YFSETQ. V lost 1 base to trimming and J lost 15 bases, with 14 bases between them. The CDR3 is 12 amino acids.

In DNA, the CDR3 is TGCGCCAGCAGCTTCTTTGCGGGTAGGAGCTCCTACGAGCAGTACTTC. Amino acid sequence: CASSFFAGRSSYEQYF. V gene TRBV5-1 combines with J gene TRBJ2-7, with D tentatively TRBD2 (5 bases). Trimming shortened V by 2 bases and J by 0 bases, and 15 bases separated the two germline ends. This CDR3 is 16 amino acids long. Germline lookup yields CDR1 SGHRS and CDR2 YFSETQ.

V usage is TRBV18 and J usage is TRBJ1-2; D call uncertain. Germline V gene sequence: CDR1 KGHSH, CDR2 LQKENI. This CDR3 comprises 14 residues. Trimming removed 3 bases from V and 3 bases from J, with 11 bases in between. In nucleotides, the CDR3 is TGTGCCAGCTCACCTAGCCGATGGGACTATGGCTACACCTTC. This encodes CASSPSRWDYGYTF.

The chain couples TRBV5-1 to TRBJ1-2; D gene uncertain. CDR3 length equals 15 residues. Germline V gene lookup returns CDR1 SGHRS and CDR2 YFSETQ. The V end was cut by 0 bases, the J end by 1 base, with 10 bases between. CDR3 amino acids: CASSLDSSFNYGYTF. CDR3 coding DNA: TGCGCCAGCAGCTTGGACAGCTCGTTTAACTATGGCTACACCTTC.

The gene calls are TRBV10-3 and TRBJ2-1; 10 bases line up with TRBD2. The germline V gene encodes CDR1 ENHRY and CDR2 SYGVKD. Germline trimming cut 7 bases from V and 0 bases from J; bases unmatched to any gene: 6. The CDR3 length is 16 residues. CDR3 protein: CAIKTSGESSYNEQFF. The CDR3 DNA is TGTGCCATCAAAACTAGCGGGGAAAGCTCCTACAATGAGCAGTTCTTC.

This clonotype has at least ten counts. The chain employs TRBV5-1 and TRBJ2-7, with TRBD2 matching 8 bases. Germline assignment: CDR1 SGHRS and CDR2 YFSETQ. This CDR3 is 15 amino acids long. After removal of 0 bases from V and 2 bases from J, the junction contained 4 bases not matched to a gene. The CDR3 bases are TGCGCCAGCAGCTTGGGGTCGGGAGGGCCCTACGAGCAGTACTTC. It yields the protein CASSLGSGGPYEQYF.

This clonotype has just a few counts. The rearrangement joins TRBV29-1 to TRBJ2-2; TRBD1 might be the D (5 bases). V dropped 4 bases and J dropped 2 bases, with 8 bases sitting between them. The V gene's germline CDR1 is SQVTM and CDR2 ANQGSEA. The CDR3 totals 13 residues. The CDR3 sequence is CSVGQPNTGELFF. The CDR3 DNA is TGCAGCGTTGGACAGCCTAACACCGGGGAGCTGTTTTTT.

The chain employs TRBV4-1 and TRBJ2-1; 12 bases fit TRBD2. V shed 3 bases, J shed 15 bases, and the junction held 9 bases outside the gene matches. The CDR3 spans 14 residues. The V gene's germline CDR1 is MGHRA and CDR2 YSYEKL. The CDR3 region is CASSHSTSGRDRFF. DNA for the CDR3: TGCGCCAGCAGCCATTCGACTAGCGGGAGAGATCGGTTCTTC.

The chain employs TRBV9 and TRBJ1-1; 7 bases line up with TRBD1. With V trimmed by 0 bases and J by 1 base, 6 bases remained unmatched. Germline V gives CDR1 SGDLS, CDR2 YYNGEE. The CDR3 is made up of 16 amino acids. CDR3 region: CASSVVQGGWNTEAFF. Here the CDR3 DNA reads TGTGCCAGCAGCGTAGTTCAGGGGGGATGGAACACTGAAGCTTTCTTT.

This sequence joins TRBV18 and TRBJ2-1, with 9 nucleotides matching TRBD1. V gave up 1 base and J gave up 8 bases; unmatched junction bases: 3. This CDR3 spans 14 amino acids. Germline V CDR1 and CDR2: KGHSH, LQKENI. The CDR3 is CASSPRTGVDEQFF. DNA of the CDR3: TGTGCCAGCTCACCACGGACAGGGGTGGATGAGCAGTTCTTC.

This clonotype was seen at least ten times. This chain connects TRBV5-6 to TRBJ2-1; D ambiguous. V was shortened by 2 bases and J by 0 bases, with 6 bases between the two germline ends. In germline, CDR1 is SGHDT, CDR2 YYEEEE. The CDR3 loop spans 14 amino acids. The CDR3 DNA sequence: TGTGCCAGCAGCTTTCCGAGCTCCTACAATGAGCAGTTCTTC. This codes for CASSFPSSYNEQFF.

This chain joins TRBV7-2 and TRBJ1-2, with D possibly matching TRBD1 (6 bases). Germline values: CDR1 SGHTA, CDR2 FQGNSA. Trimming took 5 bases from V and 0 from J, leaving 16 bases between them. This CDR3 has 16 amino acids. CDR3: CASSQTPDRPNYGYTF. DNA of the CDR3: TGTGCCAGCAGCCAGACCCCGGACAGACCTAACTATGGCTACACCTTC.

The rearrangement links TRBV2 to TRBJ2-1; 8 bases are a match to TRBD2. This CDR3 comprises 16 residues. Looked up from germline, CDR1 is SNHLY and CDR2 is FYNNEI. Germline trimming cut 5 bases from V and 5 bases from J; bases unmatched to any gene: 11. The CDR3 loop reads CASSFDRLAIHNEQFF. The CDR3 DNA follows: TGTGCCAGCAGTTTTGATCGACTAGCGATCCACAATGAGCAGTTCTTC.

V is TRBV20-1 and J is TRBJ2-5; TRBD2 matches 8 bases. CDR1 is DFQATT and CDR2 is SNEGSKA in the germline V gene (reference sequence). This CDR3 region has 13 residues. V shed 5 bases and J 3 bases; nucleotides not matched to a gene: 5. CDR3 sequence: CSASSGSKETQYF. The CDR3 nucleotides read TGCAGTGCTTCTAGCGGGTCAAAAGAGACCCAGTACTTC.

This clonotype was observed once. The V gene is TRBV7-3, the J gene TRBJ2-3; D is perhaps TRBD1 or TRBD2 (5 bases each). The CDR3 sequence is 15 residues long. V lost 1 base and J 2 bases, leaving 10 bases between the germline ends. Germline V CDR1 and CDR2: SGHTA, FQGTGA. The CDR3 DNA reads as TGTGCCAGCAGCTTAATAGCCGGGGCCACAGATACGCAGTATTTT. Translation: CASSLIAGATDTQYF. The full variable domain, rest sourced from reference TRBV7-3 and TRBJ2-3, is GAGVSQTPSNKVTEKGKYVELRCDPISGHTALYWYRQSLGQGPEFLIYFQGTGAADDSGLPNDRFFAVRPEGSVSTLKIQRTERGDSAVYLCASSLIAGATDTQYFGPGTRLTVL.

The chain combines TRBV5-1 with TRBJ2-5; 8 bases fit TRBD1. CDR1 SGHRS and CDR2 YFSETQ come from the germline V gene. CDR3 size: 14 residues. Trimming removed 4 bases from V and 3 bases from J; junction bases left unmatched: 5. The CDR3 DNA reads TGCGCCAGCAGCAGACAGACAGGGGAAGAGACCCAGTACTTC. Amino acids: CASSRQTGEETQYF. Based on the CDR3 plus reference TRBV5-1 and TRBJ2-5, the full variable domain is KAGVTQTPRYLIKTRGQQVTLSCSPISGHRSVSWYQQTPGQGLQFLFEYFSETQRNKGNFPGRFSGRQFSNSRSEMNVSTLELGDSALYLCASSRQTGEETQYFGPGTRLLVL.

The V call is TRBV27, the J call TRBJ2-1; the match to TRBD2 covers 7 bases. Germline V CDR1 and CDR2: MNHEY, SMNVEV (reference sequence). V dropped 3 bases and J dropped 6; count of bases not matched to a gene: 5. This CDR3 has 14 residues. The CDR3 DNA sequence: TGTGCCAGCAGTTTCGGTCAGCGGGGCAATGAGCAGTTCTTC. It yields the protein CASSFGQRGNEQFF.

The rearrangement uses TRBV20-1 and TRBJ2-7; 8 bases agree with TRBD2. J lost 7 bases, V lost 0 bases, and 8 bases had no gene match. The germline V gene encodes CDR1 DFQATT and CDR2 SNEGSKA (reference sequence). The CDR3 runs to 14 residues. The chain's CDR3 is CSARDQAGVWEQYF. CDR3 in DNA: TGCAGTGCTAGAGATCAAGCGGGAGTTTGGGAGCAGTACTTC.

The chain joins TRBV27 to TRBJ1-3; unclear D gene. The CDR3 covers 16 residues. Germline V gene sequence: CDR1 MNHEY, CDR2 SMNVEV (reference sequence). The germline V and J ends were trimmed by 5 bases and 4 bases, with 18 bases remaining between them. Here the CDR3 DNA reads TGTGCCAGCAGTCCCGTGGGAGGGTTGTACGGAAACACCATATATTTT. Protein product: CASSPVGGLYGNTIYF.

In nucleotides, the CDR3 is TGCAGTGCTAGAGGGGACAGGGAGTACGAGCAGTACGTC. Translating gives CSARGDREYEQYV. This chain connects TRBV20-1 to TRBJ2-7; TRBD1 matches at 9 bases. The CDR3 extends over 13 amino acids. Looked up from germline, CDR1 is DFQATT and CDR2 is SNEGSKA (reference sequence). The junction had 2 bases not matched to a gene; V was cut back by 1 base and J by 4 bases.

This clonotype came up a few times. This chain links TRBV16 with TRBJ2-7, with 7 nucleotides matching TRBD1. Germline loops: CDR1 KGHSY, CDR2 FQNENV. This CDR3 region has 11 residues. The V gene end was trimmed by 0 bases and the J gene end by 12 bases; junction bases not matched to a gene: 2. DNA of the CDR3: TGTGCCAGCAGCCAATCGACAGGGTGGTACTTC. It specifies CASSQSTGWYF.

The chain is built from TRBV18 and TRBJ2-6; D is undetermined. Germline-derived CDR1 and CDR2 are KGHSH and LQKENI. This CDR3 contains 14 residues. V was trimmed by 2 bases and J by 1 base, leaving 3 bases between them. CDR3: CASSPGSGANVLTF. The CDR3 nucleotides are TGTGCCAGCTCACCAGGATCTGGGGCCAACGTCCTGACTTTC. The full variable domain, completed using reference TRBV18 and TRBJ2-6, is NAGVMQNPRHLVRRRGQEARLRCSPMKGHSHVYWYRQLPEEGLKFMVYLQKENIIDESGMPKERFSAEFPKEGPSILRIQQVVRGDSAAYFCASSPGSGANVLTFGAGSRLTVL.

CDR3: CAWSAKQSTDTQYF. The CDR3 nucleotides read TGTGCCTGGAGTGCGAAACAGAGCACAGATACGCAGTATTTT. The chain uses TRBV30 and TRBJ2-3; D is unresolved. CDR3 size: 14 residues. Germline CDR1 is GTSNPN and CDR2 is SVGIG (reference sequence). The V end lost 1 base, the J end lost 0 bases, and 8 bases lay between the germline ends.

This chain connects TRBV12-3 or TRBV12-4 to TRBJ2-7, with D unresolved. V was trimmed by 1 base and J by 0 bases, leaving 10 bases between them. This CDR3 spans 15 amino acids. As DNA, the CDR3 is TGTGCCAGCAGTTTAGGCCCGAGGAACTCCTACGAGCAGTACTTC. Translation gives CASSLGPRNSYEQYF.

The CDR3 nucleotides are TGTGCCAGCAGCTTAGCGTCGGTCTGGGCGAGGATAGCCTACAATGAGCAGTTCTTC. Protein product: CASSLASVWARIAYNEQFF. The V gene is TRBV11-1, the J gene TRBJ2-1; D is undetermined. The CDR3 sequence is 19 residues long. The germline V and J ends were trimmed by 0 bases and 2 bases, with 20 bases remaining between them. The germline gives CDR1 SGHAT, CDR2 FQDESV (reference sequence).

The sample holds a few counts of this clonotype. The CDR3, as DNA: TGTGCCAGCAGCCTCGGCATTATGTCCGGGGAGCTGTTTTTT. This encodes CASSLGIMSGELFF. The gene calls are TRBV7-2 and TRBJ2-2; D gene ambiguous. Germline V gene lookup returns CDR1 SGHTA and CDR2 FQGNSA. The V gene lost 5 bases and the J gene lost 6 bases, with 13 bases spanning the gap. This CDR3 is 14 amino acids long.